Listed below are T cell receptor beta chains from one sample, sequenced in a study of CD8+ T cells in alopecia areata. TCRdb keeps only in-frame clones here, not all; method: immunoSEQ multiplex PCR. This sample yields about 120,000 clones, of which approximately 51% are seen a single time; under 3.5% belongs to the top ten. The sample consisted of CD4+ T cells sorted from blood, taken at week 24, from a patient treated with tofacitinib. The receptors were sampled from a human donor with alopecia areata. Each CDR3 is given with its conserved first and last residue. The order of the fields is V gene, D gene, J gene, clone size, CDR3 protein, CDR3 DNA. D genes are given only for firm matches. Some rows mark clone size as missing; the rest say once, few, many or name a class of expanded clone.

>TRBV6-5|TRBD2|TRBJ2-7|-
CASSYGGGALEQYF
TGTGCCAGCAGTTACGGCGGGGGGGCCTTAGAGCAGTACTTC
>TRBV7-9|TRBD1|TRBJ1-5|few
CASSRQGRSDQPQHF
TGTGCCAGCAGCCGACAGGGAAGAAGTGATCAGCCCCAGCATTTT
>TRBV30|-|TRBJ1-6|-
CAWSVGHVNSPLHF
TGTGCCTGGAGTGTTGGGCACGTTAATTCACCCCTCCACTTT
>TRBV13|TRBD1|TRBJ2-1|-
CASTYRDRGANEQFF
TGTGCCAGCACCTACCGGGACAGGGGGGCCAATGAGCAGTTCTTC
>TRBV9|-|TRBJ1-2|-
CASSVEQGVVMRYTF
TGTGCCAGCAGCGTAGAGCAGGGAGTGGTTATGCGGTACACCTTC
>TRBV29-1|TRBD1|TRBJ2-3|-
CSVEDIQGARVNTQYF
TGCAGCGTTGAAGATATACAGGGGGCGCGGGTCAATACGCAGTATTTT
>TRBV2|-|TRBJ2-7|once
CASSRDGSYEQYF
TGTGCCAGCAGTAGGGACGGTTCCTACGAGCAGTACTTC
>TRBV7-7|-|TRBJ2-3|-
CASSQPTGPSTDTQYF
TGTGCTAGCAGCCAGCCGACAGGTCCTAGCACAGATACGCAGTATTTT
>TRBV7-2|TRBD1|TRBJ1-1|once
CASSRTRGGRNTEAFF
TGTGCCAGCAGCCGGACCCGAGGGGGCAGAAACACTGAAGCTTTCTTT
>TRBV7-2|-|TRBJ2-5|few
CASSLTAVLTQYF
TGTGCCAGCAGCTTGACCGCAGTGTTAACCCAGTACTTC
>TRBV30|TRBD2|TRBJ2-7|-
CAGRLAGGPYEQYF
TGTGCCGGCAGACTAGCGGGGGGACCCTACGAGCAGTACTTC
>TRBV27|-|TRBJ1-1|-
CASSFRTARRTEAFF
TGTGCCAGCAGTTTCCGGACGGCAAGGAGGACTGAAGCTTTCTTT
>TRBV30|TRBD1|TRBJ1-6|-
CAWSSPGQVYNSPLHF
TGTGCCTGGAGCAGTCCGGGACAGGTGTATAATTCACCCCTCCACTTT
>TRBV4-1|-|TRBJ1-2|-
CASSQGSVALPWDGYTF
TGCGCCAGCAGCCAAGGATCGGTTGCACTTCCCTGGGATGGCTACACCTTC
>TRBV18|-|TRBJ2-7|-
CASSPQDPPYEQYF
TGTGCCAGCTCACCGCAGGACCCCCCCTACGAGCAGTACTTC
>TRBV15|-|TRBJ2-7|-
CATSRDLVGQNYEQYF
TGTGCCACCAGCAGAGATCTAGTTGGTCAGAACTACGAGCAGTACTTC
>TRBV4-3|TRBD2|TRBJ2-3|-
CASSLLSGGAGDTQYF
TGCGCCAGCAGCCTACTTAGCGGGGGGGCCGGAGATACGCAGTATTTT
>TRBV9|TRBD1|TRBJ1-1|once
CASSVGPGQLNTEAFF
TGTGCCAGCAGCGTAGGCCCGGGACAGCTGAACACTGAAGCTTTCTTT
>TRBV7-2|TRBD1|TRBJ1-4|few
CASSFTGVGEKLFF
TGTGCCAGCAGTTTTACAGGGGTGGGTGAAAAACTGTTTTTT
>TRBV29-1|TRBD1|TRBJ1-2|few
CSVDGQGYGYTF
TGCAGCGTTGACGGACAGGGCTATGGCTACACCTTC
>TRBV5-8|-|TRBJ2-5|many
CASSLARGGVQETQYF
TGTGCCAGCAGCTTGGCCAGGGGGGGGGTCCAAGAGACCCAGTACTTC
>TRBV29-1|-|TRBJ2-2|-
CSVKMGTGELFF
TGCAGCGTCAAAATGGGCACCGGGGAGCTGTTTTTT
>TRBV15|TRBD1|TRBJ2-3|-
CATSSSGQGSNTQYF
TGTGCCACCAGCTCTTCTGGACAGGGTTCAAATACGCAGTATTTT
>TRBV30|-|TRBJ2-7|-
CAWSVGGAGEQHF
TGTGCCTGGAGTGTAGGGGGGGCCGGCGAGCAGCACTTC
>TRBV30|TRBD2|TRBJ2-4|-
CAWRRGYRDIQYF
TGTGCCTGGAGGCGGGGGTATAGGGACATTCAGTACTTC
>TRBV6-6|-|TRBJ2-6|few
CASSPVGGANVLTF
TGTGCCAGCAGTCCCGTTGGCGGGGCCAACGTCCTGACTTTC
>TRBV30|TRBD1|TRBJ1-1|few
CAWSRWTGEAFF
TGTGCCTGGAGTAGATGGACAGGTGAAGCTTTCTTT
>TRBV6-5|-|TRBJ1-2|-
CASSSDRFYGYTF
TGTGCCAGCAGCAGTGACAGGTTCTATGGCTACACCTTC
>TRBV6-5|TRBD2|TRBJ2-2|few
CASSLAGGLIGELFF
TGTGCCAGCAGTCTAGCGGGGGGGTTGATCGGGGAGCTGTTTTTT
>TRBV28|-|TRBJ2-5|-
CASSRQRGMGETQYF
TGTGCCAGCAGTCGACAGCGAGGGATGGGAGAGACCCAGTACTTC
>TRBV7-2|-|TRBJ1-2|-
CASSPDSNYGYTF
TGTGCCAGCAGCCCTGACAGTAACTATGGCTACACCTTC
>TRBV30|TRBD2|TRBJ2-3|-
CAWSGLAGSTDTQYF
TGTGCCTGGAGTGGGCTAGCGGGGAGCACAGATACGCAGTATTTT
>TRBV30|-|TRBJ1-4|few
CAWGSSGEKLFF
TGTGCCTGGGGTTCGTCGGGCGAAAAACTGTTTTTT
>TRBV28|-|TRBJ2-7|-
CASSAGAPYEQYF
TGTGCCAGCAGTGCAGGGGCCCCATACGAGCAGTACTTC
>TRBV7-9|-|TRBJ2-1|-
CASSSGTGNEQFF
TGTGCCAGCAGCTCCGGGACCGGCAATGAGCAGTTCTTC
>TRBV7-2|-|TRBJ2-5|-
CASSFSEQETQYF
TGTGCCAGCAGCTTTAGCGAGCAAGAGACCCAGTACTTC
>TRBV4-2|-|TRBJ2-5|-
CASSPPGETQYF
TGTGCCAGCAGCCCCCCGGGGGAGACCCAGTACTTC
>TRBV5-4|-|TRBJ2-1|-
CASSLAVKGEQFF
TGTGCCAGCAGCTTGGCCGTGAAGGGGGAGCAGTTCTTC
>TRBV29-1|TRBD1|TRBJ1-1|-
CSVGQGGNTEAFF
TGCAGCGTTGGACAGGGGGGGAACACTGAAGCTTTCTTT
>TRBV7-9|-|TRBJ1-1|medium-sized
CASSQEGRNTEAFF
TGTGCCAGCAGCCAAGAGGGGAGGAACACTGAAGCTTTCTTT
>TRBV7-2|-|TRBJ2-2|few
CASSFNARADTGELFF
TGTGCCAGCAGCTTCAATGCCAGGGCGGACACCGGGGAGCTGTTTTTT
>TRBV5-4|-|TRBJ2-5|-
CASSTHVGRETQYF
TGTGCCAGCAGCACCCATGTGGGGCGAGAGACCCAGTACTTC
>TRBV2|TRBD1|TRBJ1-2|-
CASKPGQGYGGYTF
TGTGCCAGCAAGCCGGGACAGGGGTATGGGGGCTACACCTTC
>TRBV6-1|TRBD1|TRBJ1-5|-
CASSENRGYQPQHF
TGTGCCAGCAGTGAGAACAGGGGCTATCAGCCCCAGCATTTT
>TRBV15|TRBD1|TRBJ2-7|-
CATSISQGEAYEQYF
TGTGCCACCAGCATCTCACAGGGGGAGGCCTACGAGCAGTACTTC
>TRBV6-6|-|TRBJ1-5|once
CASSYAPGNQPQHF
TGTGCCAGCAGTTACGCTCCTGGGAATCAGCCCCAGCATTTT
>TRBV27|-|TRBJ2-7|-
CASSRRPGLGYEQYF
TGTGCCAGCAGCCGCCGACCCGGTCTGGGCTACGAGCAGTACTTC
>TRBV7-2|-|TRBJ2-3|few
CASSLARVSTDTQYF
TGTGCCAGCAGCTTAGCCCGCGTCAGCACAGATACGCAGTATTTT
>TRBV25-1|-|TRBJ1-2|-
CASSDRATVYGYTF
TGTGCCAGCAGTGACAGGGCGACTGTCTATGGCTACACCTTC
>TRBV29-1|TRBD2|TRBJ2-1|-
CSVRPRLAGGNYNEQFF
TGCAGCGTGCGGCCAAGACTAGCGGGGGGGAACTACAATGAGCAGTTCTTC
>TRBV6-5|TRBD1|TRBJ2-6|-
CASSRQGAGANVLTF
TGTGCCAGCAGCCGACAGGGGGCTGGGGCCAACGTCCTGACTTTC
>TRBV29-1|TRBD1|TRBJ1-2|-
CSVEGTTGDYGYTF
TGCAGCGTTGAAGGAACCACAGGGGACTATGGCTACACCTTC
>TRBV27|-|TRBJ2-5|-
CASSLRGAETQYF
TGTGCCAGCAGTTTACGAGGGGCCGAGACCCAGTACTTC